Described below is a single T cell receptor (beta chain) sequence and its context. J was trimmed by 0 bases and V by 4 bases; bases with no gene match: 6. This CDR3 contains 15 residues. CDR1 is SGHRS, CDR2 YFSETQ, per germline. The record originates from a study of blood T cell repertoires in COVID-19. Study in general: Sites in the United States, Italy and Spain provided acute and convalescent COVID-19 samples.

Profiled with immunoSEQ multiplex PCR; TCRdb holds only in-frame clones, not every one. The data hold 200,000 to 300,000 clones, with around nine tenths observed a single time. This sequence joins TRBV5-1 and TRBJ1-1; 7 nucleotides line up with TRBD1. This receptor was identified in a man younger than 40 with COVID-19, enrolled during active disease. The specimen was peripheral blood. This chain's CDR3 is CASSQDRVLNTEAFF. The CDR3 DNA reads as TGCGCCAGCAGCCAAGACAGGGTATTGAACACTGAAGCTTTCTTT.